This TCR beta chain was documented in a study of CD8 T cells in Susac syndrome. Study-wide results and caveats: The authors acknowledged that their TCR sequencing and HLA analysis involved a relatively small number of individuals.

RNA was extracted with the RNeasy kit, and a quantity of about 0.45 to 1 ug was reverse transcribed using random hexamers. Coverage of TCR beta CDR3 amplification by immunoSEQ multiplex PCR extended to 54 Vbeta and 13 Jbeta. TCRdb fed the immunoSEQ multiplex PCR reads into MiXCR, producing one record per CDR3 protein. The sample lists more than 100,000 distinct CDR3 sequences, roughly 80% occurring once. J gave up 7 bases and V 7 bases, and 4 bases lay outside the gene matches. The CDR3 has 14 residues. Comment on this clonotype: Antigen specificity is unknown.

The authors sequenced TCR beta from blood CD8+ and CD4+ T cells. TEMRA cells were FACS-enriched, while CD8+ and CD4+ T cells were negatively isolated. The V gene is TRBV12-3 or TRBV12-4, the J gene TRBJ2-1, with 13 bases identical to TRBD2. Input material: CD8+ T cells from PBMCs. This TCR came from a human donor with multiple sclerosis. The chain's CDR3 is CASTAGLAGNEQFF. Here the CDR3 DNA reads TGTGCCAGCACCGCGGGACTAGCGGGGAATGAGCAGTTCTTC.